The present T cell receptor beta chain was sequenced within a study of blood T cell repertoires in COVID-19. Study background: Acute and convalescent COVID-19 samples came from the United States, Italy and Spain. T cells, B-cell-depleted T cells, or PBMCs provided the cDNA or gDNA that served as material.

Germline V gene lookup returns CDR1 SGHRS and CDR2 YFSETQ. The CDR3 spans 11 residues. V lost 2 bases, J lost 8 bases, and 7 bases lay in between. Original processing notes: Amplification of reference gene primers was used by the study to estimate nucleated cell counts. Method: immunoSEQ multiplex PCR; TCRdb's copy keeps in-frame clones and lacks some. The V and J calls and clone size come from that table; D and trimming were worked out from the DNA. This sample has about 170,000 clones, with approximately 90% found just once. This chain links TRBV5-1 with TRBJ1-1; D might be TRBD1 (5 bases). Sequenced: peripheral blood. The TCR sequence derives from a man between 18 and 35 years old with active or convalescent COVID-19. CDR3 coding DNA: TGCGCCAGCAGCTTAGGGGCGGAAGCTTTCTTT. This encodes CASSLGAEAFF.